This TCR beta chain is drawn from a study of patients and donors after allogeneic stem cell transplantation. This clonotype was found a few times. V was trimmed by 2 bases and J by 1 base, leaving 15 bases between them. The CDR3 loop spans 17 amino acids. CDR1 and CDR2 (germline): MNHEY, SVGEGT. TCRdb ran MiXCR on the RT-PCR reads and lists one entry per CDR3 protein. The sample records over 150,000 distinct CDR3 sequences, about 30% being singletons. V gene TRBV6-2 or TRBV6-3 combines with J gene TRBJ2-1, with no clear D. Source material: blood, either unsorted or a sorted T cell fraction (not recorded which). This TCR was recovered from a human donor who was either an allogeneic HSCT recipient or a stem cell or donor lymphocyte infusion donor (not recorded which). It is not recorded whose cells these are; they may come from a transplant donor. CDR3: CASSYPPSFSSYNEQFF. In DNA form, the CDR3 reads TGTGCCAGCAGTTACCCTCCCTCGTTCAGTTCCTACAATGAGCAGTTCTTC.